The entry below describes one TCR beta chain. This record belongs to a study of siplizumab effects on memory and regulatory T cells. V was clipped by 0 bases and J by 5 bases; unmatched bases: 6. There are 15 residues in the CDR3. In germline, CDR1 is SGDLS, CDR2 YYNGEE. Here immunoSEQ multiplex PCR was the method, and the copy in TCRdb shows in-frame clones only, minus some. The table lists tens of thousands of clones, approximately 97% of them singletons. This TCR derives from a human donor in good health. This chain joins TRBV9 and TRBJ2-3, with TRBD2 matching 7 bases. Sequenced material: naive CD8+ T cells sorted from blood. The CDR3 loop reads CASSVAGRAGDTQYF. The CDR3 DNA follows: TGTGCCAGCAGCGTAGCGGGGAGGGCCGGAGATACGCAGTATTTT.